One and the same sample provided the 15 T cell receptor beta chains below, sequenced in a study of T cell responses to AZD1222 COVID-19 vaccine. Some clones are missing from TCRdb's copy, which holds only in-frame ones; the method was immunoSEQ multiplex PCR. The sample yields under 150,000 clones, about 92% seen once. Sequencing used peripheral blood, obtained on day 0 of AZD1222 vaccination. Receptors originate from an adult in good health.

The V gene is TRBV7-3, the J gene TRBJ2-1; 11 bases fit TRBD2. The germline CDR1 and CDR2 sequences are SGHTA and FQGTGA. Losses at the gene ends were 5 bases for V and 9 bases for J; bases not matched to a gene: 6. The CDR3 is made up of 14 amino acids. This CDR3 is CASSVSGRGAEQFF. The CDR3 bases are TGTGCCAGCAGCGTTAGCGGGAGGGGCGCTGAGCAGTTCTTC.

The count of this clone is one. CDR3 nucleotide sequence: TGTGCCAGCAGCTTAACCAGGGCCTACGAGCAGTACTTC. Translated, it gives CASSLTRAYEQYF. The chain links TRBV7-8 to TRBJ2-7, with TRBD1 as a possible D gene (5 bases). V lost 2 bases, J lost 2 bases, and 7 bases lay in between. This CDR3 has 13 amino acids. Germline-derived CDR1 and CDR2 are SGHVS and FQNEAQ.

V gene TRBV2 combines with J gene TRBJ1-1; D is ambiguous. Germline-derived CDR1 and CDR2 are SNHLY and FYNNEI. Trimming removed 3 bases from V and 2 bases from J, with 7 bases in between. The CDR3 spans 13 residues. The CDR3 sequence: CASSDGRNTEAFF. CDR3 DNA: TGTGCCAGCAGTGATGGCAGAAACACTGAAGCTTTCTTT.

The gene calls are TRBV6-4 and TRBJ1-2; TRBD1 matches at 8 bases. Germline V gives CDR1 MRHNA, CDR2 SNTAGT. This CDR3 contains 13 residues. The trim removed 5 bases at V and 10 bases at J, leaving 9 bases unmatched. The CDR3 DNA is TGTGCCAGCAGTCCAGGGACAGGAATCCCCTACACCTTC. It translates to CASSPGTGIPYTF.

The rearrangement joins TRBV27 to TRBJ2-5; D is unclear. The V gene lost 0 bases and the J gene lost 1 base, with 9 bases spanning the gap. The CDR3 is 15 residues long. CDR1 MNHEY and CDR2 SMNVEV come from the germline V gene (reference sequence). The CDR3 loop reads CASSLSVSFQETQYF. CDR3 DNA sequence: TGTGCCAGCAGTTTATCAGTCAGTTTCCAAGAGACCCAGTACTTC.

The chain has TRBV4-1 and TRBJ2-7, with D uncertain. The length of the CDR3 is 13 residues. From germline, CDR1 is MGHRA and CDR2 YSYEKL. V shed 4 bases and J shed 3 bases, with 10 bases lying between them. DNA of the CDR3: TGCGCCAGCAGCCTGACCGAACACTACGAGCAGTACTTC. Translating it yields CASSLTEHYEQYF.

The chain joins TRBV2 to TRBJ2-1; D is ambiguous. The length of the CDR3 is 11 residues. Germline CDR1 SNHLY, CDR2 FYNNEI. The germline V and J ends were trimmed by 4 bases and 5 bases, with 3 bases remaining between them. The CDR3 reads CASSVDNEQFF. The CDR3 nucleotides read TGTGCCAGCAGTGTGGACAATGAGCAGTTCTTC.

The rearrangement joins TRBV28 to TRBJ2-7; possible D gene TRBD2, 6 bases. V lost 2 bases, J lost 0 bases, and 11 bases lay in between. The CDR3 has 15 amino acids. Germline values: CDR1 MDHEN, CDR2 SYDVKM. The CDR3 DNA follows: TGTGCCAGCAGTTTAGGCGGGATAACCTCCTACGAGCAGTACTTC. Amino acids: CASSLGGITSYEQYF.

CDR3 DNA sequence: TGTGCCAGCAGTTTAAGGACAGGTTCCTACGAGCAGTACTTC. Residues: CASSLRTGSYEQYF. V gene TRBV27 combines with J gene TRBJ2-7; 7 bases line up with TRBD1. Trimming at V came to 2 bases and at J to 1 base, leaving 2 bases not matched to a gene. The CDR3 totals 14 residues. The V gene's germline CDR1 is MNHEY and CDR2 SMNVEV (reference sequence).

The J gene is TRBJ2-2, the V gene TRBV18; unclear D gene. Germline CDR1 reads KGHSH; CDR2 reads LQKENI. Trimming stripped 0 bases from V and 4 bases from J, with 3 bases between. This CDR3 has 13 residues. The CDR3: CASSPPRTGELFF. CDR3 nucleotide sequence: TGTGCCAGCTCACCACCGCGCACCGGGGAGCTGTTTTTT.

The genes are TRBV4-1 and TRBJ1-3; 7 positions agree with TRBD1. The CDR3 length is 15 residues. Looked up from germline, CDR1 is MGHRA and CDR2 is YSYEKL. V lost 2 bases and J lost 9; bases outside the gene matches: 10. The CDR3 region is CASSQPTGRRGTIYF. The CDR3 DNA follows: TGCGCCAGCAGCCAACCGACAGGGAGAAGAGGCACCATATATTTT.

This chain joins TRBV27 and TRBJ1-5; D is ambiguous. V lost 5 bases and J 4 bases, leaving 18 bases between the germline ends. This CDR3 is built from 16 residues. The germline CDR1 and CDR2 sequences are MNHEY and SMNVEV (reference sequence). The CDR3 sequence: CASSPFFRNTNQPQHF. The CDR3 DNA follows: TGTGCCAGCAGTCCCTTCTTCAGAAATACGAATCAGCCCCAGCATTTT.

This chain connects TRBV5-1 to TRBJ1-3, with D hard to call. V dropped 0 bases and J dropped 8 bases, with 9 bases sitting between them. The CDR3 totals 13 residues. CDR1 is SGHRS and CDR2 is YFSETQ in the germline V gene. CDR3: CASSLEEADTIYF. The CDR3 DNA reads as TGCGCCAGCAGCTTGGAAGAGGCCGACACCATATATTTT.

This chain joins TRBV5-6 and TRBJ1-1; D is unclear. This CDR3 is 13 amino acids long. Between the trimmed V and J ends, which lost 2 bases and 4 bases, there was a span of 9 bases. Germline V gene sequence: CDR1 SGHDT, CDR2 YYEEEE. This chain's CDR3 is CASSFIPATEAFF. CDR3 nucleotides: TGTGCCAGCAGCTTTATCCCGGCCACTGAAGCTTTCTTT.

The rearrangement joins TRBV5-1 to TRBJ2-5, with 9 bases identical to TRBD2. The CDR3 has 16 residues. Germline lookup yields CDR1 SGHRS and CDR2 YFSETQ. The V gene end was trimmed by 0 bases and the J gene end by 4 bases; junction bases not matched to a gene: 7. This CDR3 is CASSLAAGGLAETQYF. CDR3 sequence (DNA): TGCGCCAGCAGCTTGGCCGCGGGAGGGTTGGCAGAGACCCAGTACTTC.